These 17 T cell receptor beta chains were all obtained from the same sample, sequenced in a study of untreated major depressive disorder. Here immunoSEQ multiplex PCR was the method, and the copy in TCRdb shows in-frame clones only, minus some. The sample includes about 21,000 clones, roughly 91% of them seen just once. Sequencing was done on a sample of CD4+ T cells from PBMCs. These receptors all stem from a woman between 40 and 55 years old in good health.

This chain links TRBV9 with TRBJ1-4; D gene uncertain. The ends were cut back, 3 bases at V and 0 bases at J, with 12 bases in the middle. The germline V gene has CDR1 SGDLS and CDR2 YYNGEE. The CDR3 consists of 16 residues. The CDR3 loop reads CASSDERSATNEKLFF. The CDR3 nucleotides are TGTGCCAGCAGCGATGAAAGATCTGCAACTAATGAAAAACTGTTTTTT. Filled out from reference TRBV9 and TRBJ1-4, the complete variable domain reads DSGVTQTPKHLITATGQRVTLRCSPRSGDLSVYWYQQSLDQGLQFLIQYYNGEERAKGNILERFSAQQFPDLHSELNLSSLELGDSALYFCASSDERSATNEKLFFGSGTQLSVL.

V and J are TRBV5-4 and TRBJ1-1, with TRBD1 matching over 9 bases. CDR1 and CDR2 (germline): SGHNT, YYREEE (reference sequence). The trim removed 0 bases at V and 10 bases at J, leaving 4 bases unmatched. The CDR3 loop spans 13 amino acids. The CDR3 coding sequence is TGTGCCAGCAGCTTGGGGGACAGGGAAAGAGCTTTCTTT. Protein: CASSLGDRERAFF.

The chain employs TRBV2 and TRBJ2-1; D unresolved. Germline loops: CDR1 SNHLY, CDR2 FYNNEI. The V gene lost 1 base and the J gene lost 8 bases, with 3 bases spanning the gap. The CDR3 is 11 residues long. The CDR3 DNA is TGTGCCAGCAGTGAAGTCTATGAGCAGTTCTTC. Protein product: CASSEVYEQFF.

DNA of the CDR3: TGTGCCATCAGGCTGGACAGGGGTTTTAAGGATGGCTACACCTTC. Amino acid sequence: CAIRLDRGFKDGYTF. The V and J genes are TRBV10-3 and TRBJ1-2; 9 nucleotides align to TRBD1. Looked up from germline, CDR1 is ENHRY and CDR2 is SYGVKD. V gave up 6 bases and J gave up 6 bases; unmatched junction bases: 11. This CDR3 is built from 15 residues.

In nucleotides, the CDR3 is TGCGCCAGCAGCTTGGCGACTTTCCAAGAGACCCAGTACTTC. Translated: CASSLATFQETQYF. The V call is TRBV5-1, the J call TRBJ2-5; D remains unclear. The CDR3 contains 14 residues. CDR1 SGHRS and CDR2 YFSETQ come from the germline V gene. V lost 0 bases and J lost 1, with 7 bases in between.

J is TRBJ1-1 and V is TRBV4-3, with D hard to call. In germline, CDR1 is LGHNA, CDR2 YSLEER. V was shortened by 0 bases and J by 3 bases, with 5 bases between the two germline ends. This CDR3 is 13 amino acids long. For the CDR3, the DNA is TGCGCCAGCAGCCAAGATAGGGACACTGAAGCTTTCTTT. It codes for CASSQDRDTEAFF.

This clone was recorded once. The CDR3 DNA reads as TGTGCCAGCAGCCAAGATGGGGGTAGCGGTGAAGCTTTCTTT. Translating it yields CASSQDGGSGEAFF. The rearrangement joins TRBV4-2 to TRBJ1-1, with D perhaps TRBD1 (5 bases). CDR3 size: 14 residues. In germline, CDR1 is LGHNA, CDR2 YNFKEQ. Between the trimmed V and J ends, which lost 0 bases and 7 bases, there was a span of 12 bases.

The CDR3 DNA reads as TGTGCCAGCAGGCCTAGCGTACAAGAGACCCAGTACTTC. It translates to CASRPSVQETQYF. J is TRBJ2-5 and V is TRBV6-5, with D possibly being TRBD2 (6 bases). V was pared by 6 bases and J by 2 bases, with 10 bases between. Germline V gives CDR1 MNHEY, CDR2 SVGAGI. This CDR3 region has 13 residues.

V usage is TRBV28 and J usage is TRBJ1-5; 8 bases line up with TRBD1. CDR3 length: 16 residues. The trim removed 2 bases at V and 5 bases at J, leaving 8 bases unmatched. The germline gives CDR1 MDHEN, CDR2 SYDVKM. The CDR3 region is CASSLMGQGAYQPQHF. The DNA for the CDR3 is TGTGCCAGCAGTTTAATGGGCCAGGGGGCCTATCAGCCCCAGCATTTT.

The chain joins TRBV7-2 to TRBJ2-7, with 13 bases fitting TRBD2. Germline CDR1 reads SGHTA; CDR2 reads FQGNSA. This CDR3 contains 17 residues. V shed 5 bases and J 3 bases; nucleotides not matched to a gene: 10. CDR3 loop: CASSLLAGGGFRYEQYF. Written as DNA, the CDR3 is TGTGCCAGCAGCCTACTAGCGGGAGGGGGTTTTCGCTACGAGCAGTACTTC.

The chain recombines TRBV19 with TRBJ1-2, with 7 bases fitting TRBD1. The germline V gene encodes CDR1 LNHDA and CDR2 SQIVND (reference sequence). J gave up 3 bases and V 6 bases, and 7 bases lay outside the gene matches. This CDR3 spans 14 amino acids. CDR3 protein: CASSRDSEYYGYTF. The DNA of the CDR3 is TGTGCCAGTAGCCGGGACAGCGAATACTATGGCTACACCTTC. Based on the CDR3 plus reference TRBV19 and TRBJ1-2, the full variable domain is DGGITQSPKYLFRKEGQNVTLSCEQNLNHDAMYWYRQDPGQGLRLIYYSQIVNDFQKGDIAEGYSVSREKKESFPLTVTSAQKNPTAFYLCASSRDSEYYGYTFGSGTRLTVV.

In this sample, this clone turned up once. V and J are TRBV10-2 and TRBJ2-1; 7 bases match TRBD2. V lost 0 bases, J lost 0 bases, and 5 bases stayed unmatched. There are 17 residues in the CDR3. Germline V gives CDR1 WSHSY, CDR2 SAAADI. The CDR3 here is CASSESWRGSSYNEQFF. The CDR3 region has the DNA TGCGCCAGCAGTGAGTCGTGGCGGGGGAGCTCCTACAATGAGCAGTTCTTC.

V gene TRBV7-9 combines with J gene TRBJ1-4; TRBD1 agrees at 8 bases. V lost 5 bases, J lost 2 bases, and 4 bases stayed unmatched. Germline CDR1 SEHNR, CDR2 FQNEAQ (reference sequence). The CDR3 covers 15 residues. CDR3 bases: TGTGCCAGCAGCCGCACAGGGGGGACTAATGAAAAACTGTTTTTT. Translation: CASSRTGGTNEKLFF.

This chain links TRBV5-1 with TRBJ2-2, with D perhaps TRBD2 (6 bases). This CDR3 is built from 15 residues. Germline loops: CDR1 SGHRS, CDR2 YFSETQ. V lost 3 bases, J lost 2 bases, and 11 bases lay in between. The CDR3 region has the DNA TGCGCCAGCAGCTGGGGGGACCGTAACACCGGGGAGCTGTTTTTT. Encoded protein: CASSWGDRNTGELFF.

The chain combines TRBV6-1 with TRBJ2-7; the D is unclear. V gave up 0 bases and J gave up 4 bases, with 7 bases separating them. This CDR3 comprises 13 residues. Looked up from germline, CDR1 is MNHNS and CDR2 is SASEGT. CDR3 amino acids: CASSEAGLYEQYF. Written as DNA, the CDR3 is TGTGCCAGCAGTGAAGCGGGGTTGTACGAGCAGTACTTC.

This clone appeared once. This chain uses TRBV6-1 with TRBJ1-1; D is undetermined. V was cut by 7 bases and J by 0 bases, with 12 bases left in between. This CDR3 has 14 residues. Germline V gives CDR1 MNHNS, CDR2 SASEGT. This CDR3 reads CASTGFNMNTEAFF. CDR3 coding DNA: TGTGCCAGCACGGGGTTCAACATGAACACTGAAGCTTTCTTT.

This chain connects TRBV27 to TRBJ2-7, with 8 bases aligning to TRBD1. Germline CDR1 MNHEY, CDR2 SMNVEV (reference sequence). V trimming: 7 bases; J trimming: 2 bases; junction bases outside the gene matches: 10. This CDR3 is built from 15 residues. CDR3 protein: CASTKWTGPTYEQYF. The CDR3, as DNA: TGTGCCAGCACCAAGTGGACAGGGCCTACCTACGAGCAGTACTTC.